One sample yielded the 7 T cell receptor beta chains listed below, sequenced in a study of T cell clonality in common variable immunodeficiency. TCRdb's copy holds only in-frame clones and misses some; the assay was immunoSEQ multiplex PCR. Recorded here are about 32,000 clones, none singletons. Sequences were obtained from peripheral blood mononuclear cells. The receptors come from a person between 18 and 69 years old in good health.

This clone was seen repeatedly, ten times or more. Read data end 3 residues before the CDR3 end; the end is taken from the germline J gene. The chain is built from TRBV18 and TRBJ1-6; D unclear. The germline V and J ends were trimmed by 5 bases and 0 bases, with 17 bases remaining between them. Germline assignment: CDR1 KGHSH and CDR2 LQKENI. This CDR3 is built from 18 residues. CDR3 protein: CASSSSGVSGSYNSPLHF. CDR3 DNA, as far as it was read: TGTGCCAGCTCATCCTCCGGAGTGTCGGGCTCCTATAATTCACCC.

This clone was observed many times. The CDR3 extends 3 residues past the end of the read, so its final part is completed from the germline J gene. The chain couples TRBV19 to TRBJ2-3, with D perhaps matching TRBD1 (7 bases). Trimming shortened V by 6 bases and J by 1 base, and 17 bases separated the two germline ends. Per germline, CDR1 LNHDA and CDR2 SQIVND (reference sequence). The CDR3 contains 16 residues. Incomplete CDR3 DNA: TGTGCCAGTAGGTCCCAGGGGGGAGAGGGCACAGATACG. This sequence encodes CASRSQGGEGTDT. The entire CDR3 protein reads CASRSQGGEGTDTQYF. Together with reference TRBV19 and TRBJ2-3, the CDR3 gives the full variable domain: DGGITQSPKYLFRKEGQNVTLSCEQNLNHDAMYWYRQDPGQGLRLIYYSQIVNDFQKGDIAEGYSVSREKKESFPLTVTSAQKNPTAFYLCASRSQGGEGTDTQYFGPGTRLTVL.

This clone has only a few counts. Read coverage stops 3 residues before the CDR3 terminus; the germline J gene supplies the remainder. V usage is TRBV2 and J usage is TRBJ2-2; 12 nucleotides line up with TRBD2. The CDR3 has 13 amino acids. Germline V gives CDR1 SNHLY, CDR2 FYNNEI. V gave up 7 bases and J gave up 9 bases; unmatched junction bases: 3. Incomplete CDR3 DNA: TGTGCCAGCAAGGGACTAGCGGGCCGGGAG. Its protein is CASKGLAGRE. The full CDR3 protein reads CASKGLAGRELFF.

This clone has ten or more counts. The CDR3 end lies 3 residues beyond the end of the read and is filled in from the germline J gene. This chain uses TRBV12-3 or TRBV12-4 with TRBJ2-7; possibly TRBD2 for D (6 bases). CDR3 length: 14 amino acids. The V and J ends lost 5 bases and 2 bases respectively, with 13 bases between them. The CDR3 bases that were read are TGTGCCAGCAGTCAATCTAGCGTAACCTACGAG. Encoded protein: CASSQSSVTYE. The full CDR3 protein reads CASSQSSVTYEQYF.

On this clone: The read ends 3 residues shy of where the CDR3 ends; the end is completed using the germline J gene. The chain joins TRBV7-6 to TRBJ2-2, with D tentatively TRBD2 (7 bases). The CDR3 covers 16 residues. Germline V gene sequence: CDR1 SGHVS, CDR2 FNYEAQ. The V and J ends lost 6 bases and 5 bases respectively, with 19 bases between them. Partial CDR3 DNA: TGTGCCAGCAGTCTCCCGGGGGGCCGTCTAACCGGGGAG. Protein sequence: CASSLPGGRLTGE. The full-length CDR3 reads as CASSLPGGRLTGELFF.

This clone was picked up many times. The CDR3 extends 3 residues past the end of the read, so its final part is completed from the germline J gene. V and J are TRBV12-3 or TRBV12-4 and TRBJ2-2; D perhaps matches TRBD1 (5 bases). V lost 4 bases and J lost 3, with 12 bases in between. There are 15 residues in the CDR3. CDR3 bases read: TGTGCCAGCAGTTCCGGGCAGGGCGACACCGGGGAG. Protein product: CASSSGQGDTGE. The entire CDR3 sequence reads CASSSGQGDTGELFF.

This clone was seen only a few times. The sequenced part of the CDR3 DNA is TGTGCCAGCAGCTTCACCGGACAGGGTTTTAATTCACCC. This codes for CASSFTGQGFNSP. In full, the CDR3 is CASSFTGQGFNSPLHF. V usage is TRBV7-3 and J usage is TRBJ1-6; 8 positions agree with TRBD1. The sequenced fragment ends 3 residues before the CDR3 boundary, so the rest is inferred from the germline J gene. V shed 3 bases and J 6 bases; nucleotides not matched to a gene: 7. There are 16 residues in the CDR3. Germline V gene data show CDR1 as SGHTA and CDR2 as FQGTGA.